Following are 7 T cell receptor beta chains from one sample sequenced in a study of Graves' ophthalmopathy and Graves' hyperthyroidism. TCR beta CDR3 amplification used RNA transcripts. The library came from an HTBI-primed first-round RT-PCR and a second-round multiplex PCR. MiXCR was run by TCRdb on the multiplex PCR reads, yielding one entry per CDR3 protein. In the table there are about 210,000 distinct CDR3 sequences, less than 30% of which are singletons. The sample taken for sequencing was peripheral blood. These receptors were obtained from a man aged 45-65 years with Graves' ophthalmopathy.

This clonotype has a count of ten or more. One junction end does not reproduce the germline sequence, and a read error may be involved. The rearrangement joins TRBV5-1 to TRBJ1-2; 7 bases match TRBD1. The CDR3 consists of 16 residues. Germline-derived CDR1 and CDR2 are SGHRS and YFSETQ. The CDR3 here is CASSSEERGRNDGYTF. The CDR3, as DNA: TGCGCCAGCAGCTCCGAGGAGAGGGGGCGTAACGATGGCTACACCTTC.

As to this clonotype: A read error may be the cause here, since a much bigger clone is one base away. The chain joins TRBV6-2 or TRBV6-3 to TRBJ2-6; D is unclear. V lost 2 bases and J lost 0, with 2 bases in between. This CDR3 region has 14 residues. CDR1 is MNHEY, CDR2 SVGEGT, per germline. The CDR3: CASSYNSGANVLTF. CDR3 in DNA: TGTGCCAGCAGTTACAACTCTGGGGCCAACGTCCTGACTTTC.

Many counts were recorded for this clonotype. This chain links TRBV19 with TRBJ1-2, with 7 bases that match TRBD1. Germline CDR1 LNHDA, CDR2 SQIVND (reference sequence). V lost 5 bases and J lost 7; bases outside the gene matches: 10. This CDR3 comprises 14 residues. The CDR3 is CASSLPQNRGGYTF. The CDR3 bases are TGTGCCAGTAGTCTACCCCAAAACAGGGGTGGCTACACCTTC.

This clonotype was seen many times. The chain recombines TRBV27 with TRBJ2-7, with 9 bases lining up with TRBD1. This CDR3 region has 16 residues. With 3 bases clipped from V and 6 bases from J, the junction kept 12 bases outside the gene matches. Germline V lookup: CDR1 MNHEY, CDR2 SMNVEV (reference sequence). The CDR3 nucleotides are TGTGCCAGCAGTTTTACAGGGGGCGCCCGCTCTGGCGAGCAGTACTTC. It encodes CASSFTGGARSGEQYF.

There are many counts of this clonotype. The chain uses TRBV11-1 and TRBJ2-5, with 7 bases identical to TRBD1. Germline CDR1 SGHAT, CDR2 FQDESV (reference sequence). The length of the CDR3 is 13 residues. V gave up 5 bases and J gave up 6 bases; unmatched junction bases: 6. CDR3 loop: CASSGDRAKTQYF. CDR3 in DNA: TGTGCCAGCAGCGGAGACAGGGCTAAGACCCAGTACTTC.

This clonotype was observed many times. The gene calls are TRBV6-1 and TRBJ1-2; D is undetermined. The CDR3 sequence is 13 residues long. Deletions cut 10 bases from V and 4 bases from J, with 16 bases between. CDR1 and CDR2 from the germline V gene are MNHNS and SASEGT. The CDR3, as DNA: TGTGCCACCACCAAACAGTCTTTCTATGGCTACACCTTC. It translates to CATTKQSFYGYTF.

The chain links TRBV12-3 or TRBV12-4 to TRBJ2-5; D is perhaps TRBD1 (5 bases). This CDR3 region has 15 residues. Trimming took 2 bases from V and 1 from J, leaving 11 bases between them. As DNA, the CDR3 is TGTGCCAGCAGTTTAAATTCAGGGCTCCAAGAGACCCAGTACTTC. Protein: CASSLNSGLQETQYF.